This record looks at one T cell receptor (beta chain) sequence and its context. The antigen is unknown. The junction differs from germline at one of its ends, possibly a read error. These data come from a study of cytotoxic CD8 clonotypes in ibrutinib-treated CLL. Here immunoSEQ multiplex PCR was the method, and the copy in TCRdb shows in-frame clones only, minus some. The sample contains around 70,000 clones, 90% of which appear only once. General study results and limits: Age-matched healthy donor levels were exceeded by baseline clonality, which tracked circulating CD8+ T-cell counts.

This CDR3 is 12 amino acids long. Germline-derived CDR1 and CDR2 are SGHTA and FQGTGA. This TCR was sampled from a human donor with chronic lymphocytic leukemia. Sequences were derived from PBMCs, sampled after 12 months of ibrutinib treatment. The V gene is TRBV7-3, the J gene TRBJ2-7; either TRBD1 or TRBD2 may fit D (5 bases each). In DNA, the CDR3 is TGTGCCAGAAGCTTAACGGGACGAGGGGAGTACTTC. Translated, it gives CARSLTGRGEYF.